The clone carrying this T cell receptor beta chain was detected ten times or more. The data originate from a study of kidney transplant recipient with SARS-CoV-2 infection. TCRdb re-analysed the reads in MiXCR, keeping a single row per CDR3 protein. The sample shows some 220,000 distinct CDR3 sequences, 25% to 35% of them seen only once. This specimen consisted of a blood sample, obtained at baseline and around day 110 from a kidney transplant recipient. This clonotype was obtained from a young adult male patient who had COVID-19 and was a kidney transplant recipient. Certain T cells may be donor cells from the graft.

The CDR3 region has the DNA TGCAGCGTCCTATTCCCCAACAGGGGCAATGAGCAGTTCTTC. This translates into CSVLFPNRGNEQFF. The chain recombines TRBV29-1 with TRBJ2-1; TRBD1 matches 7 bases. J was trimmed by 6 bases and V by 6 bases; bases with no gene match: 11. The germline CDR1 and CDR2 sequences are SQVTM and ANQGSEA. The CDR3 extends over 14 amino acids.